These 11 T cell receptor beta chains were all obtained from the same sample, sequenced in a study of T cell responses to AZD1222 COVID-19 vaccine. Here immunoSEQ multiplex PCR was the method, and the copy in TCRdb shows in-frame clones only, minus some. The data show over 100,000 clones, 70% to 90% seen once. Source: peripheral blood, taken on day 0 of AZD1222 vaccination. These receptors all stem from an adult in good health.

The J gene is TRBJ2-1, the V gene TRBV2; either TRBD1 or TRBD2 may supply D (5 bases each). V was clipped by 7 bases and J by 0 bases, with 10 bases between them. The CDR3 covers 14 residues. CDR1 SNHLY and CDR2 FYNNEI come from the germline V gene. CDR3 sequence reads: CASMGVGSYNEQFF. Written as DNA, the CDR3 is TGTGCCAGCATGGGGGTGGGCTCCTACAATGAGCAGTTCTTC.

This clone was observed once. The genes are TRBV4-2 and TRBJ2-1; TRBD2 matches at 7 bases. Trimming at V came to 5 bases and at J to 7 bases, leaving 11 bases not matched to a gene. Per the germline V gene, CDR1 is LGHNA and CDR2 is YNFKEQ. The CDR3 consists of 15 residues. The CDR3 loop is CASSATWGGFNEQFF. In nucleotides, the CDR3 is TGTGCCAGCAGCGCGACGTGGGGGGGGTTTAATGAGCAGTTCTTC.

The chain has TRBV4-1 and TRBJ2-1, with 15 bases aligning to TRBD2. The CDR3 is 18 residues long. Looked up from germline, CDR1 is MGHRA and CDR2 is YSYEKL. J lost 4 bases, V lost 1 base, and 5 bases had no gene match. The CDR3 is CASSQVLGTSGRYNEQFF. CDR3 coding DNA: TGCGCCAGCAGCCAAGTACTCGGGACTAGCGGGAGGTACAATGAGCAGTTCTTC.

The sample holds a few counts of this clone. The V gene is TRBV15, the J gene TRBJ2-2, with TRBD1 matching over 8 bases. Germline assignment: CDR1 LNHNV and CDR2 YYDKDF (reference sequence). V dropped 8 bases and J dropped 1; count of bases not matched to a gene: 6. The CDR3 loop spans 15 amino acids. In DNA, the CDR3 is TGTGCCACCGACTTAGGGACAGGGAACACCGGGGAGCTGTTTTTT. Protein product: CATDLGTGNTGELFF.

The table lists this clone with a count of one. The genes are TRBV5-1 and TRBJ1-1; the match to TRBD1 covers 9 bases. The CDR3 runs to 15 residues. The V segment lost 4 bases and the J segment 1 base; nucleotides outside the gene matches: 5. Germline CDR1 and CDR2: SGHRS and YFSETQ. CDR3 sequence (DNA): TGCGCCAGCAGCCACCGACAGGGGGGGAACACTGAAGCTTTCTTT. The encoded protein is CASSHRQGGNTEAFF.

This clone was seen just once. The V call is TRBV20-1, the J call TRBJ1-5; D is uncertain. Germline-derived CDR1 and CDR2 are DFQATT and SNEGSKA (reference sequence). The CDR3 contains 11 residues. V shed 0 bases and J shed 15 bases, with 12 bases lying between them. This CDR3 reads CSARDKRNWHF. CDR3 coding DNA: TGCAGTGCTAGAGATAAACGGAACTGGCATTTT.

The rearrangement uses TRBV28 and TRBJ1-1; D perhaps matches TRBD1 (6 bases). The germline V gene has CDR1 MDHEN and CDR2 SYDVKM. Deletions cut 5 bases from V and 8 bases from J, with 21 bases between. The CDR3 is 15 residues long. Here the CDR3 reads CASSITDGQWGEAFF. The CDR3 DNA reads as TGTGCCAGCAGTATAACTGACGGACAGTGGGGCGAAGCTTTCTTT.

DNA of the CDR3: TGTGCCACCAGCAGAGATTACACCGCTAACTATGGCTACACCTTC. It codes for CATSRDYTANYGYTF. The gene calls are TRBV15 and TRBJ1-2, with unresolved D. This CDR3 spans 15 amino acids. Germline lookup yields CDR1 LNHNV and CDR2 YYDKDF (reference sequence). V was clipped by 0 bases and J by 0 bases, with 8 bases between them.

The rearrangement links TRBV19 to TRBJ1-5; no clear D gene. This CDR3 comprises 16 residues. Deletions cut 5 bases from V and 0 bases from J, with 14 bases between. CDR1 and CDR2 from the germline V gene are LNHDA and SQIVND (reference sequence). The CDR3 nucleotides read TGTGCCAGTAGTGAGGGCAGAGATTTTAGCAATCAGCCCCAGCATTTT. Its translation: CASSEGRDFSNQPQHF.

The genes are TRBV10-3 and TRBJ2-5; 7 nucleotides align to TRBD1. The CDR3 consists of 13 residues. Losses at the gene ends were 6 bases for V and 2 bases for J; bases not matched to a gene: 3. Germline V gives CDR1 ENHRY, CDR2 SYGVKD. The CDR3 protein is CAISGTAQETQYF. CDR3 nucleotides: TGTGCCATCAGCGGGACAGCGCAAGAGACCCAGTACTTC.

The chain employs TRBV11-1 and TRBJ2-3; TRBD1 agrees at 7 bases. V lost 4 bases and J lost 6; bases outside the gene matches: 10. This CDR3 contains 15 residues. Looked up from germline, CDR1 is SGHAT and CDR2 is FQDESV (reference sequence). This CDR3 is CASSSAHRGGDTQYF. CDR3 nucleotide sequence: TGTGCCAGCAGCTCAGCCCACAGGGGTGGCGATACGCAGTATTTT.